This is a list of T cell receptor beta chains from one sample in a study of blood T cell repertoires in COVID-19. Repertoires were generated with immunoSEQ multiplex PCR, while TCRdb's copy carries only in-frame clones and drops some. This table has roughly 330,000 clones, roughly 86% appearing once. The sequencing sample was made of PBMCs or T cells enriched from blood (not recorded which). Receptors originate from a woman in her 30s who had recovered from COVID-19. The conserved cysteine and the conserved F or W are not part of the CDR3 here.

j_gene	v_gene	len	CDR3aa
TRBJ1-1	TRBV5-4	10	ASRGRETEAF
TRBJ2-2	TRBV6-1	13	ASSAVPGSTGELF
TRBJ2-2	TRBV5-5	13	ASKKDRRNTGELF
TRBJ1-4	TRBV28	13	ASSFEEGGNEKLF
TRBJ1-6	TRBV21-1	16	ASSLDRGLRPYNSPLH
TRBJ1-1	TRBV7-9	16	ASSLAFREGSGTGGAF
TRBJ1-1	TRBV15	11	ATSGGANTEAF
TRBJ1-1	TRBV15	10	ATSRTNTEAF
TRBJ2-7	TRBV3-1/TRBV3-2	13	ASSRDLGQSYEQY
TRBJ2-2	TRBV5-1	18	ASSWGVAGVPGKYTGELF
TRBJ2-3	TRBV6-5	13	ASTTPRQSTDTQY
TRBJ2-1	TRBV5-1	12	ASSLRDSFNEQF
TRBJ1-1	TRBV12-5	11	ASASETGLKAF
TRBJ1-2	TRBV5-4	12	ASSLNRDNYGYT
TRBJ1-4	TRBV6-5	11	ASGRQYNEKLF
TRBJ2-7	TRBV5-6	11	ASSPGQSYEQY
TRBJ2-3	TRBV10-1	14	ASSESLAGVTDTQY
TRBJ2-2	TRBV24-1	13	ATGSSGGYTGELF
TRBJ2-7	TRBV7-8	17	ASSTSRGFRTSGGYEQY
TRBJ1-4	TRBV2	12	ASSEGTANEKLF
TRBJ1-5	TRBV6-1	15	ASSDQGLRQGYQPQH
TRBJ1-2	TRBV29-1	10	SVGGTNYGYT
TRBJ1-2	TRBV5-1	13	ASSSGQSEPYGYT
TRBJ1-1	TRBV19	13	ASTSLQGTLTEAF
TRBJ1-5	TRBV11-2	12	ASRMTGGDQPQH
TRBJ1-1	TRBV29-1	12	SVERQTSNTEAF
TRBJ1-2	TRBV6-6	11	ASISAGRGGYT
TRBJ1-4	TRBV2	12	ASSGTEEREKLF
TRBJ2-3	TRBV5-1	11	ASSRTGRDTQY
TRBJ1-2	TRBV28	11	ASRDSQGRGYT
TRBJ2-5	TRBV7-2	13	ASSFHGLARETQY
TRBJ1-5	TRBV7-9	16	ASSRGTVEANSNQPQH
TRBJ1-1	TRBV19	12	ASSIGQPNTEAF
TRBJ1-2	TRBV6-2/TRBV6-3	17	ASSYSLGGDPSPNYGYT
TRBJ2-1	TRBV7-8	12	ASSPRVLYNEQF
TRBJ2-1	TRBV9	13	ASSVGTSTYNEQF
TRBJ1-2	TRBV5-4	12	ASSLGGLGYGYT
TRBJ1-2	TRBV5-1	12	ASSLEAGPHGYT
TRBJ1-4	TRBV3-1/TRBV3-2	14	ASSQEQGTANEKLF
TRBJ1-2	TRBV3-1/TRBV3-2	10	ASRSEEDGYT
TRBJ1-2	TRBV3-1/TRBV3-2	10	ASSPHRDGYT
TRBJ2-7	TRBV9	13	ASSASGGLSYEQY
TRBJ2-7	TRBV9	13	ASSVGQSPTYEQY
TRBJ1-2	TRBV11-2	12	ASSKTGLNYGYT
TRBJ1-2	TRBV10-1	11	ASSESAAGLFT
TRBJ1-1	TRBV9	11	ASSGQGWTEAF
TRBJ1-2	TRBV6-1	12	ASSEFYRDGGYT
TRBJ2-2	TRBV5-1	16	ASSPWTSGGVNTGELF
TRBJ2-3	TRBV24-1	12	ATKGGAYTDTQY
TRBJ1-1	TRBV3-1/TRBV3-2	12	ASSPATGNTEAF
TRBJ2-2	TRBV4-2	15	ASSPRTSGDLTGELF